The 2 T cell receptor beta chains presented below share a single source sample, sequenced in a study of blood T cell repertoires in COVID-19. Data came from immunoSEQ multiplex PCR; TCRdb stores just in-frame clones and leaves some out. This sample has around 170,000 clones, with approximately 90% found just once. Source material: peripheral blood. Receptors originate from a man aged 18 to 35 who had recovered from COVID-19.

The gene calls are TRBV15 and TRBJ1-2, with a possible D match to TRBD1 (5 bases). The germline V gene has CDR1 LNHNV and CDR2 YYDKDF (reference sequence). V lost 3 bases to trimming and J lost 6 bases, with 23 bases between them. This CDR3 spans 17 amino acids. CDR3 DNA: TGTGCCACCAGCAGCGCAATTATTGATCAGGGCTGGAATGGCTACACCTTC. It encodes CATSSAIIDQGWNGYTF.

The chain uses TRBV6-5 and TRBJ1-3, with D perhaps TRBD1 (5 bases). The germline V gene encodes CDR1 MNHEY and CDR2 SVGAGI. V was clipped by 1 base and J by 0 bases, with 7 bases between them. The CDR3 spans 15 residues. The CDR3 reads CASSYYDSSGNTIYF. For the CDR3, the DNA is TGTGCCAGCAGTTACTACGACAGCTCTGGAAACACCATATATTTT.